This entry is about one T cell receptor (beta chain). TCRdb fed the RT-PCR reads into MiXCR, producing one record per CDR3 protein. The profile shows fewer than 800,000 distinct CDR3 sequences, over 12% of them singletons. The germline V gene encodes CDR1 SNHLY and CDR2 FYNNEI. The CDR3 covers 14 residues. Trimming shortened V by 1 base and J by 9 bases, and 15 bases separated the two germline ends. This TCR derives from a female donor in good health, serving as a healthy control. Sequencing was done on a sample of memory CD4+ T cells from blood. The rearrangement links TRBV2 to TRBJ1-2; D gene unclear. This CDR3 reads CASSEGASLGSYTF. The CDR3 DNA sequence: TGTGCCAGCAGTGAAGGGGCCTCCCTCGGGAGCTACACCTTC.